This is a list of T cell receptor beta chains from one sample in a study of radiotherapy plus CTLA-4 blockade in lung cancer. This table comes from immunoSEQ multiplex PCR, and its TCRdb copy is limited to in-frame clones, with some not included. Among some 50,000 clones listed, 80% to 90% were seen once. Source: peripheral blood, taken from a patient treated with radiotherapy plus ipilimumab. Receptors were obtained from a human donor with non-small cell lung cancer whose response to radiotherapy plus ipilimumab could not be evaluated. Each CDR3 is given with its conserved first and last residue. Each record gives: clone size, D gene, V gene, J gene, CDR3 length, CDR3 DNA, CDR3 protein. D genes are given only for firm matches. Clone size is shown for a subset of rows, as once, few, many or a class of expanded clone.

NA	TRBD1	TRBV10-3	TRBJ2-1	15	TGTGCCATCACCCCGGGACAGGGATTCTACAATGAGCAGTTCTTC	CAITPGQGFYNEQFF
NA	NA	TRBV4-1	TRBJ2-1	15	TGCGCCAGCAGCTTCCTTCTATCGCCCTACAATGAGCAGTTCTTC	CASSFLLSPYNEQFF
few	TRBD1	TRBV7-9	TRBJ1-1	12	TGTGCCAGCAGCTTTTACAGGGGACCAGCTTTCTTT	CASSFYRGPAFF
NA	NA	TRBV7-9	TRBJ2-7	15	TGTGCCAGCAGCTCCCCCGATGCAGGGGGGAACGAGCAGTACTTC	CASSSPDAGGNEQYF
few	NA	TRBV4-3	TRBJ2-2	13	TGCGCCAGCAGCCAAGTTCTAGTGGGGGAGCTGTTTTTT	CASSQVLVGELFF
once	NA	TRBV5-1	TRBJ2-3	17	TGCGCCAGCAGCTTGTCTGTAACGGGGTCTAGCACAGATACGCAGTATTTT	CASSLSVTGSSTDTQYF
once	NA	TRBV9	TRBJ2-3	15	TGTGCCAGCAGCGTAGACGGTGGAGGCACAGATACGCAGTATTTT	CASSVDGGGTDTQYF
NA	NA	TRBV4-3	TRBJ2-7	15	TGCGCCAGCAGCCGAGAGCAGGGCGTCGCCTACGAGCAGTACTTC	CASSREQGVAYEQYF
NA	TRBD1	TRBV30	TRBJ1-1	12	TGTGCCCGACAGGGCATGAACACTGAAGCTTTCTTT	CARQGMNTEAFF
NA	TRBD1	TRBV28	TRBJ1-2	17	TGTGCCAGCAGAGACAGGGGGGGCACTTCACTTAACTATGGCTACACCTTC	CASRDRGGTSLNYGYTF
NA	NA	TRBV7-6	TRBJ1-6	15	TGTGCCAGCAGCTTAGGGCACGATGGTGTTTCACCCCTCCACTTT	CASSLGHDGVSPLHF
NA	TRBD1	TRBV18	TRBJ1-2	15	TGTGCCAGCTCGGACGGGACAGGAAACCACTATGGCTACACCTTC	CASSDGTGNHYGYTF
NA	TRBD1	TRBV27	TRBJ1-1	15	TGTGCCAGCAGTCCCACAGGGGTATTGAACACTGAAGCTTTCTTT	CASSPTGVLNTEAFF
NA	TRBD1	TRBV7-2	TRBJ2-7	15	TGTGCCAGCAGCTGGGGACAGGGGAAAACCTACGAGCAGTACTTC	CASSWGQGKTYEQYF
NA	TRBD1	TRBV7-8	TRBJ2-1	16	TGTGCCAGCAGCCTACGGCGGACAGGGATCTTCAATGAGCAGTTCTTC	CASSLRRTGIFNEQFF
once	NA	TRBV12-5	TRBJ2-3	14	TGTGCTAGTGGTTTGGAGCAGGGGACAGATACGCAGTATTTT	CASGLEQGTDTQYF
few	NA	TRBV28	TRBJ1-2	16	TGTGCCAGCATTCGAAGCATAGGGGCGCCGGGAGAGGGCTACACCTTC	CASIRSIGAPGEGYTF
NA	TRBD1	TRBV27	TRBJ2-2	16	TGTGCCAGCAGGCCTGACAGGGGCGCGAACACCGGGGAGCTGTTTTTT	CASRPDRGANTGELFF
NA	TRBD1	TRBV28	TRBJ1-5	17	TGTGCCAGCAGTTTGCTGGGAAGGGGGCTACGGAATCAGCCCCAGCATTTT	CASSLLGRGLRNQPQHF
NA	TRBD1	TRBV7-9	TRBJ2-2	13	TGTGCCAGCAGCTTACAGGGGGCCGGGGAGCTGTTTTTT	CASSLQGAGELFF
NA	TRBD1	TRBV28	TRBJ1-6	14	TGTGCCAGCAGCCCCGGGACAGGAACCTCACCCCTCCACTTT	CASSPGTGTSPLHF
NA	TRBD2	TRBV7-3	TRBJ2-3	14	TGTGCCAGCAGCTCGACTAGCGTTGCAGATACGCAGTATTTT	CASSSTSVADTQYF
NA	NA	TRBV28	TRBJ1-2	13	TGTGCCAGCAGTGGCGGCCCAAACTATGGCTACACCTTC	CASSGGPNYGYTF
NA	TRBD2	TRBV5-4	TRBJ2-7	16	TGTGCCAGCAGCTTCGGACTAGCGGGAGGGCCCTACGAGCAGTACTTC	CASSFGLAGGPYEQYF
NA	NA	TRBV9	TRBJ2-5	12	TGTGCCAGCTCGGGGGCCCGGGGGGAGCAGTACTTC	CASSGARGEQYF
NA	NA	TRBV11-2	TRBJ2-7	16	TGTGCCAGCAGCTTAGATCGAATCGGGGATACCTACGAGCAGTACTTC	CASSLDRIGDTYEQYF
NA	NA	TRBV21-1	TRBJ2-1	16	TGTGCCGGATCCGGGACAGGGGGCATTCTATACAATGAGCAGTTCTTC	CAGSGTGGILYNEQFF
NA	TRBD1	TRBV28	TRBJ2-7	14	TGTGCCAGCAGTACACGACAGGGGGAATACGAGCAGTACTTC	CASSTRQGEYEQYF
NA	NA	TRBV30	TRBJ2-7	11	TGTGCCTGGAGCGCCGAAATCGAGCTGTACTTC	CAWSAEIELYF
NA	TRBD2	TRBV4-1	TRBJ2-1	15	TGCGCCAGCAGCGGACTAGCGGGAGTAGGGAATGAGCAGTTCTTC	CASSGLAGVGNEQFF
NA	NA	TRBV4-1	TRBJ1-2	16	TGCGCCAGCAGCCAAGTGGGTCAGGGTACCATTTATGGCTACACCTTC	CASSQVGQGTIYGYTF
NA	TRBD2	TRBV11-1	TRBJ2-2	16	TGTGCCAGCAGCTTAGGACGCGGGAGGGCCGACGGGGAGCTGTTTTTT	CASSLGRGRADGELFF
NA	NA	TRBV19	TRBJ1-1	15	TGTGCCAGTAGTGACGGCAGGGTAATGGACACTGAAGCTTTCTTT	CASSDGRVMDTEAFF
NA	NA	TRBV7-7	TRBJ2-2	14	TGTGCTAGCAGCCCGGACAAGAACACCGGGGAGCTGTTTTTT	CASSPDKNTGELFF
NA	TRBD2	TRBV2	TRBJ2-3	16	TGTGCCAGCAGTAAATTACTAGCGGGAATCACAGATACGCAGTATTTT	CASSKLLAGITDTQYF